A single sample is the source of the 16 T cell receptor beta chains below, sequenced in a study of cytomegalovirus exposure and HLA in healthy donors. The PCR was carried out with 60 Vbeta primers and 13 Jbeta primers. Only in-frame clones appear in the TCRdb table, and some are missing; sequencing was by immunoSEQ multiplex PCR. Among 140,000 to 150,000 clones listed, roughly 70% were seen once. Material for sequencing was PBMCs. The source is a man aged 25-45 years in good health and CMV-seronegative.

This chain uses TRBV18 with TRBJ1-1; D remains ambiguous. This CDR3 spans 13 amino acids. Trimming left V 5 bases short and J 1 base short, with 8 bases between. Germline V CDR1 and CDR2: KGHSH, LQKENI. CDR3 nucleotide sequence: TGTGCCAGCTCAATACCGGGGAACACTGAAGCTTTCTTT. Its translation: CASSIPGNTEAFF. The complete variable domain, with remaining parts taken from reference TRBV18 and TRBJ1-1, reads NAGVMQNPRHLVRRRGQEARLRCSPMKGHSHVYWYRQLPEEGLKFMVYLQKENIIDESGMPKERFSAEFPKEGPSILRIQQVVRGDSAAYFCASSIPGNTEAFFGQGTRLTVV.

This chain's CDR3 is CASSEEAGRETQYF. The CDR3, as DNA: TGTGCCAGCAGTGAAGAGGCAGGGAGGGAGACCCAGTACTTC. The rearrangement joins TRBV6-1 to TRBJ2-5, with D possibly matching TRBD2 (6 bases). The CDR3 totals 14 residues. The V end was cut by 1 base, the J end by 5 bases, with 11 bases between. Germline V gene data show CDR1 as MNHNS and CDR2 as SASEGT.

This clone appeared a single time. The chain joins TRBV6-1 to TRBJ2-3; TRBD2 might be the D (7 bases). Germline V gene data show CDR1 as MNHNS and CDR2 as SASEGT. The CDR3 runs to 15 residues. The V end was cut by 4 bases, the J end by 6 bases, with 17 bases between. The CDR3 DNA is TGTGCCAGCAGTGCCCGGGGGGCGGGAGTTGATACGCAGTATTTT. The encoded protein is CASSARGAGVDTQYF.

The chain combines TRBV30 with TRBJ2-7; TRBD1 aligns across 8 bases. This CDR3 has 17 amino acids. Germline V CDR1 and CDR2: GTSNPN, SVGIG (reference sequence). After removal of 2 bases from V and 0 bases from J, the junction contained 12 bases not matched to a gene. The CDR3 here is CAWSPRKGQDSSYEQYF. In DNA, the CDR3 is TGTGCCTGGAGTCCTAGGAAGGGACAGGACAGCTCCTACGAGCAGTACTTC.

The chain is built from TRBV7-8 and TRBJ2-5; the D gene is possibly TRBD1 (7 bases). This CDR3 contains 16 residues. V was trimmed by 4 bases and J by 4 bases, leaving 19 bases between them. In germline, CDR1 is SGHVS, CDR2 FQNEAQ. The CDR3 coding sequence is TGTGCCAGCAGCTCCCCTGGGGGCAGGGGGGCAGAGACCCAGTACTTC. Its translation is CASSSPGGRGAETQYF.

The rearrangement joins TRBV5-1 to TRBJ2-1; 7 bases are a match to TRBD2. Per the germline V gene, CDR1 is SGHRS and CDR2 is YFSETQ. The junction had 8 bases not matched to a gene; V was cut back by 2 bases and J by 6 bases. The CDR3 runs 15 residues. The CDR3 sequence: CASSFTGTKFNEQFF. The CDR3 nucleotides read TGCGCCAGCAGCTTTACCGGGACTAAATTCAATGAGCAGTTCTTC.

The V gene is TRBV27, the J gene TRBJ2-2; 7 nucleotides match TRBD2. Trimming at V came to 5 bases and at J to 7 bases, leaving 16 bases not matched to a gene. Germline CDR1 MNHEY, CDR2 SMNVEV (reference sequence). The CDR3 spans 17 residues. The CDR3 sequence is CASSPDQGGRADGELFF. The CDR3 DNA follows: TGTGCCAGCAGTCCCGACCAGGGAGGGAGGGCCGACGGGGAGCTGTTTTTT.

CDR3 in amino acids: CASSLLAGGPYEQYF. The DNA of the CDR3 is TGCGCCAGCAGCTTGCTAGCGGGGGGGCCCTACGAGCAGTACTTC. The chain recombines TRBV5-1 with TRBJ2-7, with TRBD2 identical over 12 bases. V trimming: 1 base; J trimming: 2 bases; junction bases outside the gene matches: 1. The CDR3 consists of 15 residues. Germline V gene data show CDR1 as SGHRS and CDR2 as YFSETQ.

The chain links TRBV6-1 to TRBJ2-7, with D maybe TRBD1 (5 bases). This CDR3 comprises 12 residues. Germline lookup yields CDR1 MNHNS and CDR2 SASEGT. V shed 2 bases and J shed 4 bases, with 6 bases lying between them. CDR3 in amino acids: CASSESGYEQYF. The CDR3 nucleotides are TGTGCCAGCAGTGAATCAGGGTACGAGCAGTACTTC.

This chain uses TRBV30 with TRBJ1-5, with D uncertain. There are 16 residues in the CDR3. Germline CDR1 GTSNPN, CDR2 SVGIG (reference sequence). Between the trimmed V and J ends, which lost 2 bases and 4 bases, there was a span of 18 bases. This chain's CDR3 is CAWSLPRGGPNQPQHF. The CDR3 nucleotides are TGTGCCTGGAGTTTACCTCGGGGTGGGCCTAATCAGCCCCAGCATTTT.

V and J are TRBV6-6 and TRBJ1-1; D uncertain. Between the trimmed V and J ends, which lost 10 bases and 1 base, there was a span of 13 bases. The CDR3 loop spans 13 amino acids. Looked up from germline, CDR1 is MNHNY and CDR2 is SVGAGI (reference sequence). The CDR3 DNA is TGTGCCACCCTTAGCTCCGGGAACACTGAAGCTTTCTTT. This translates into CATLSSGNTEAFF.

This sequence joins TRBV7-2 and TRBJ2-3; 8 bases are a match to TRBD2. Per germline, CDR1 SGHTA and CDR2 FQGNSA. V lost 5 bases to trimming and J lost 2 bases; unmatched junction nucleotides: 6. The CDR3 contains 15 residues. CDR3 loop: CASSPTGGDTDTQYF. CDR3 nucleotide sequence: TGTGCCAGCAGCCCCACCGGGGGGGACACAGATACGCAGTATTTT.

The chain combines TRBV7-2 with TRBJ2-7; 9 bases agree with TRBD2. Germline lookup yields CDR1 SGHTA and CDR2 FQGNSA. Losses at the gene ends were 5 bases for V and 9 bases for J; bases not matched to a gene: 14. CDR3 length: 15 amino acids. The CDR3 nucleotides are TGTGCCAGCAGCATAGAGTCTAGCGGGACTCTTGGGCAGTACTTC. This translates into CASSIESSGTLGQYF.

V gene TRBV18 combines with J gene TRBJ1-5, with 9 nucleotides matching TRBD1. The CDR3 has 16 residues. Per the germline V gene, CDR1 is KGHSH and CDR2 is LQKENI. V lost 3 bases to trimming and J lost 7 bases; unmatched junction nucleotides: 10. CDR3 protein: CASSPNTGGSGQPQHF. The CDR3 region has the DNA TGTGCCAGCTCACCGAACACAGGGGGCTCCGGACAGCCCCAGCATTTT.

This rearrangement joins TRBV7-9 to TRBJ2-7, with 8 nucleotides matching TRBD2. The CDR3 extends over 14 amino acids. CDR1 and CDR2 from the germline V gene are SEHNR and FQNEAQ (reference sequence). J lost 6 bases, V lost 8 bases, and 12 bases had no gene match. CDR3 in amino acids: CASSTGGGPGEQYF. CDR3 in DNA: TGTGCCAGCTCAACCGGGGGGGGGCCGGGCGAGCAGTACTTC.

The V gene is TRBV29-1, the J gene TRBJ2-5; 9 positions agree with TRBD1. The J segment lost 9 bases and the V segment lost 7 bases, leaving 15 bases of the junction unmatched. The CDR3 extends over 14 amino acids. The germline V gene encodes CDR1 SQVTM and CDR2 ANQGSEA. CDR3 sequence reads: CSANPWTGEEAQYF. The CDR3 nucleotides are TGCAGCGCTAACCCCTGGACAGGGGAGGAGGCCCAGTACTTC.